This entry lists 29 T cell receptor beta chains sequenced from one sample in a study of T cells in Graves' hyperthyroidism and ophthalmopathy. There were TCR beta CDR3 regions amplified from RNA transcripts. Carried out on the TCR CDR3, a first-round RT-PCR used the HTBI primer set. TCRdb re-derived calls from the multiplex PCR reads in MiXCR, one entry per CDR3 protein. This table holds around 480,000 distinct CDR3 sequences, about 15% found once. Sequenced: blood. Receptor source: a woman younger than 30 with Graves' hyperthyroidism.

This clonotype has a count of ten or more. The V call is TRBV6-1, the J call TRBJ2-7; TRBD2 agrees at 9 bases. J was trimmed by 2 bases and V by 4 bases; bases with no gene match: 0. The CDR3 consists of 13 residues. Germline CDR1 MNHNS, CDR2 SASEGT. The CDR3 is CASSGGRAYEQYV. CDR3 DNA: TGTGCCAGCAGTGGCGGGAGGGCCTACGAGCAGTACGTC.

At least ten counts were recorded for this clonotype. CDR3 amino acids: CASSPLRNSGNTIYF. CDR3 bases: TGTGCCAGCAGTCCCCTCAGGAACTCTGGAAACACCATATATTTT. The J gene is TRBJ1-3, the V gene TRBV3-1; unclear D gene. CDR1 and CDR2 from the germline V gene are LGHDT and YNNKEL (reference sequence). This CDR3 region has 15 residues. The V end lost 6 bases, the J end lost 0 bases, and 12 bases lay between the germline ends.

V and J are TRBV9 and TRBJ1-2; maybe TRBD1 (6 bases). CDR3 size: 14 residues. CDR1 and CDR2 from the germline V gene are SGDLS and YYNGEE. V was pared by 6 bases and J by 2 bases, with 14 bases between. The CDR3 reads CASTLKGGNYGYTF. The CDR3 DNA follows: TGTGCCAGCACCTTGAAGGGGGGAAACTATGGCTACACCTTC.

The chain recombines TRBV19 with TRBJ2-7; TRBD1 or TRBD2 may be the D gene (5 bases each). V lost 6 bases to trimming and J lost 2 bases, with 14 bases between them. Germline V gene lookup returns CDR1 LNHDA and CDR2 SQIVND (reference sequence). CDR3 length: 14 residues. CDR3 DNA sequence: TGTGCCAGTAGAGGTTTTGGGGACCCCTACGAGCAGTACTTC. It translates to CASRGFGDPYEQYF.

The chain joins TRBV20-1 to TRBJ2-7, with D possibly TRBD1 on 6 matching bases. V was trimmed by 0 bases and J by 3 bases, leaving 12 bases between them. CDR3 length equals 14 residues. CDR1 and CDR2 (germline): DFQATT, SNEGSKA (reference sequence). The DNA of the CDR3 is TGCAGTGCTAGAGATCGGGACACCGACTACGAGCAGTACTTC. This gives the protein CSARDRDTDYEQYF.

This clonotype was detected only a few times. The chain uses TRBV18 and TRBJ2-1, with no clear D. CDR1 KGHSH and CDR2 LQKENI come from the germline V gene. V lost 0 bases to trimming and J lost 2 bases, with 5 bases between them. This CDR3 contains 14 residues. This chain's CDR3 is CASSPPQPYNEQFF. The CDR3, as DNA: TGTGCCAGCTCACCACCCCAGCCCTACAATGAGCAGTTCTTC.

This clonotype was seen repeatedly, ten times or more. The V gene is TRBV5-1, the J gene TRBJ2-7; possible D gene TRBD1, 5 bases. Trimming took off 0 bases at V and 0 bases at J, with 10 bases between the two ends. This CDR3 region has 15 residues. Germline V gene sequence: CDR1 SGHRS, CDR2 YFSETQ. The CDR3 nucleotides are TGCGCCAGCAGCTTGGATGACAGTTTCTCCTACGAGCAGTACGTC. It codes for CASSLDDSFSYEQYV.

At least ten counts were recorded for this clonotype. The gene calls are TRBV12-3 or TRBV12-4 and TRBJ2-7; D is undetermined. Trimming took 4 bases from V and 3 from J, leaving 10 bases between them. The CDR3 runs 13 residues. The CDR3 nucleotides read TGTGCCAGCAGTTCCGGACGCAGCTACGAGCAGTACTTC. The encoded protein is CASSSGRSYEQYF.

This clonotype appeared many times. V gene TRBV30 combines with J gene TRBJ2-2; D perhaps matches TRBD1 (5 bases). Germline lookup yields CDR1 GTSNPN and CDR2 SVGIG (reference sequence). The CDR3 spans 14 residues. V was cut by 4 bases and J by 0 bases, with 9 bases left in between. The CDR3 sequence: CAWIQVPNTGELFF. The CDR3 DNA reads TGTGCCTGGATACAGGTCCCGAACACCGGGGAGCTGTTTTTT.

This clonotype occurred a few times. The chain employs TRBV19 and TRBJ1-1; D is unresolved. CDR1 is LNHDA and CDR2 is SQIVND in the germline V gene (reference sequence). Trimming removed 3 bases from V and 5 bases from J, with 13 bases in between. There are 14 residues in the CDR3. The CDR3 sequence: CASSMGLGRTEAFF. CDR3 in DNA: TGTGCCAGTAGTATGGGCCTCGGAAGAACTGAAGCTTTCTTT.

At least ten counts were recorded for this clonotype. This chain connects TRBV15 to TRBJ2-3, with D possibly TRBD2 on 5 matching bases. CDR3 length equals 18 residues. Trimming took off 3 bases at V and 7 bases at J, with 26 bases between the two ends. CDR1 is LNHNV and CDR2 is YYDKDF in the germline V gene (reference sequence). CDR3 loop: CATSRQSPGSASTNTQYF. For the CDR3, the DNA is TGTGCCACCAGCAGGCAAAGTCCGGGGAGCGCCTCCACGAATACGCAGTATTTT.

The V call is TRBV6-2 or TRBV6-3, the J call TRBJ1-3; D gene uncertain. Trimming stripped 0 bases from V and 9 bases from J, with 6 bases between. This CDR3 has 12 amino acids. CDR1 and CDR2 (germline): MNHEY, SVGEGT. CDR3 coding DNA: TGTGCCAGCAGTTACTCTGACGGCACCATATATTTT. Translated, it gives CASSYSDGTIYF.

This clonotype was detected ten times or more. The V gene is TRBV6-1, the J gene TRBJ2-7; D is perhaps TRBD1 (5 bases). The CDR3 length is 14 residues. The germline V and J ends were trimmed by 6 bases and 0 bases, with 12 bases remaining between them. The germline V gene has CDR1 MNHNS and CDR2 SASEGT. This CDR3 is CASSPRTTSYEQYF. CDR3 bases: TGTGCCAGCAGCCCCCGGACAACCTCCTACGAGCAGTACTTC.

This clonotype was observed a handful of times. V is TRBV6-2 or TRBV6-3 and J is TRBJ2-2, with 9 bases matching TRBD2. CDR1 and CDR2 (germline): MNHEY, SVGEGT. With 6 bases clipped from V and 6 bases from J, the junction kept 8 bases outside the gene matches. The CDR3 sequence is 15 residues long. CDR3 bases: TGTGCCAGCAGAATTGCGGGAGGGCCAGCCGGGGAGCTGTTTTTT. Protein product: CASRIAGGPAGELFF.

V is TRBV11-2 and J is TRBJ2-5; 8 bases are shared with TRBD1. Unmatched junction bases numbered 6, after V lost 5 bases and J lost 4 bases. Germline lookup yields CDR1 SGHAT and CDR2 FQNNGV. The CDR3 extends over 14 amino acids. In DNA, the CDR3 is TGTGCCAGCAGCACCCGACAGGGGCGAGAGACCCAGTACTTC. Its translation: CASSTRQGRETQYF.

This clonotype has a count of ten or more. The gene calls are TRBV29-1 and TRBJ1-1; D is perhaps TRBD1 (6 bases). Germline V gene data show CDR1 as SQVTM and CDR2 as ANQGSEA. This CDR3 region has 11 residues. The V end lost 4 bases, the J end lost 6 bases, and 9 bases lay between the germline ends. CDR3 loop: CSVVPGAEAFF. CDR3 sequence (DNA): TGCAGCGTTGTGCCAGGGGCTGAAGCTTTCTTT.

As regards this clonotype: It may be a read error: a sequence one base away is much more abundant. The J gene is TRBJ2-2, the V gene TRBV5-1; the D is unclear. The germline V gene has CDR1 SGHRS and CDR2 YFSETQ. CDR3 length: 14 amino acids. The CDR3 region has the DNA TGCGCCAGCCTGGAAGCCGCCAACAGCGGGGAGCTGTTTTTT. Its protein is CASLEAANSGELFF.

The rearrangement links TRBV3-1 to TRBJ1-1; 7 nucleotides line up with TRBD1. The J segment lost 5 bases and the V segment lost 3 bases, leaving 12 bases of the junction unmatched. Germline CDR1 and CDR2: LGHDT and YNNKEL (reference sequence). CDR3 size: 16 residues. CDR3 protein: CASSQRDRYLGTEAFF. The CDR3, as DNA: TGTGCCAGCAGCCAGAGGGACAGATATTTGGGGACTGAAGCTTTCTTT.

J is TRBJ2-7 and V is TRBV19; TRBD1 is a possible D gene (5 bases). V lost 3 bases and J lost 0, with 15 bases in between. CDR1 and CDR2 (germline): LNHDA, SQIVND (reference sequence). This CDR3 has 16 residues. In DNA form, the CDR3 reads TGTGCCAGTAGTATGTGGGGCACCTCCCCCTCCTACGAGCAGTACTTC. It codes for CASSMWGTSPSYEQYF.

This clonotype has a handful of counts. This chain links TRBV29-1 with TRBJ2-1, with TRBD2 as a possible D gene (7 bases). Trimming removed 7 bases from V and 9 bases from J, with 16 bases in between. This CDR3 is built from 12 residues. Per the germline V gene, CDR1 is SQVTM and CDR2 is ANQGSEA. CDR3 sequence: CSGRGGGTEQFF. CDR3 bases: TGCAGCGGCCGGGGAGGGGGGACTGAGCAGTTCTTC.

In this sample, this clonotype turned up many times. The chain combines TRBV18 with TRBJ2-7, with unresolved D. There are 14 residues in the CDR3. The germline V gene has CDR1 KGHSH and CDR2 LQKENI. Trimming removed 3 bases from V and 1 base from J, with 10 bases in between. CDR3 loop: CASSPRHGSYEQYV. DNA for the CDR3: TGTGCCAGCTCACCCCGACACGGATCCTACGAGCAGTACGTC.

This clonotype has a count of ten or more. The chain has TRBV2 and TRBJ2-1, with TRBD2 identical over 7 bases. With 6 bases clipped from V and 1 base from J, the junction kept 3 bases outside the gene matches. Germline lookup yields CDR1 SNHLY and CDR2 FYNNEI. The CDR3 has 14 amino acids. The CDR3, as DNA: TGTGCCAGCAGCGGGAGGTCGTCCTACAATGAGCAGTTCTTC. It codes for CASSGRSSYNEQFF. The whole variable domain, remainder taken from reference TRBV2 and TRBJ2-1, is EPEVTQTPSHQVTQMGQEVILRCVPISNHLYFYWYRQILGQKVEFLVSFYNNEISEKSEIFDDQFSVERPDGSNFTLKIRSTKLEDSAMYFCASSGRSSYNEQFFGPGTRLTVL.

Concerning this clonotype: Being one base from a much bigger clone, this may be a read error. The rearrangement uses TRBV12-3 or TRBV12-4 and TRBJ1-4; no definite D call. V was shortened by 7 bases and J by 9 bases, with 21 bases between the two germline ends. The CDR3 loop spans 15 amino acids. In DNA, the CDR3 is TGTGCCAGCACCGTATCAACAGTAGGTGCTAAAAAACTGTTTTTT. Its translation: CASTVSTVGAKKLFF.

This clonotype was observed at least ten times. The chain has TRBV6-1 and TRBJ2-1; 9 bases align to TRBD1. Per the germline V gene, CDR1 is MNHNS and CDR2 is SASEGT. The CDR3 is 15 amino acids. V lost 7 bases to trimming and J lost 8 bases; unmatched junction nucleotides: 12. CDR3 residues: CASKDPQGALYEQFF. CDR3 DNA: TGTGCCAGCAAGGATCCACAGGGGGCTTTGTATGAGCAGTTCTTC.

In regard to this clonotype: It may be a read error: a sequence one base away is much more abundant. This CDR3 is CASSRWTSGNEQFF. The CDR3 bases are TGTGCCAGCAGCCGCTGGACTAGCGGGAATGAGCAGTTCTTC. The V and J genes are TRBV11-1 and TRBJ2-1, with 11 bases aligning to TRBD2. There are 14 residues in the CDR3. Germline loops: CDR1 SGHAT, CDR2 FQDESV (reference sequence). V lost 5 bases and J lost 7; bases outside the gene matches: 4.

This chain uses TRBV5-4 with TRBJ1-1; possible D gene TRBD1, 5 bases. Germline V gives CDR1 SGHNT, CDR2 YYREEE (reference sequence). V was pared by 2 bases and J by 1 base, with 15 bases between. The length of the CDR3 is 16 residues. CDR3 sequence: CASSLRYGQKNTEAFF. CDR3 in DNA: TGTGCCAGCAGCTTACGGTATGGACAAAAGAACACTGAAGCTTTCTTT.

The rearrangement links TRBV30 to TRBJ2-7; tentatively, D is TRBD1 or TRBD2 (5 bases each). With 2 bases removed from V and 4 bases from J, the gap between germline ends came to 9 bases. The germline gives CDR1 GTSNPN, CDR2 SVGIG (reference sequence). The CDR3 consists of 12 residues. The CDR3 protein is CAWSRDQYEQYF. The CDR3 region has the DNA TGTGCCTGGAGTCGGGACCAATACGAGCAGTACTTC. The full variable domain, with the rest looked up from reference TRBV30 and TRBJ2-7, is SQTIHQWPATLVQPVGSPLSLECTVEGTSNPNLYWYRQAAGRGLQLLFYSVGIGQISSEVPQNLSASRPQDRQFILSSKKLLLSDSGFYLCAWSRDQYEQYFGPGTRLTVT.

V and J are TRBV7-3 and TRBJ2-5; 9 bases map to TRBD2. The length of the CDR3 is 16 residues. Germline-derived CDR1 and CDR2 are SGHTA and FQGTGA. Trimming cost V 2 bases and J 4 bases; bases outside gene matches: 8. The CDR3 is CASSLFGGRAAETQYF. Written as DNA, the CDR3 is TGTGCCAGCAGCTTATTTGGCGGGAGGGCGGCAGAGACCCAGTACTTC.

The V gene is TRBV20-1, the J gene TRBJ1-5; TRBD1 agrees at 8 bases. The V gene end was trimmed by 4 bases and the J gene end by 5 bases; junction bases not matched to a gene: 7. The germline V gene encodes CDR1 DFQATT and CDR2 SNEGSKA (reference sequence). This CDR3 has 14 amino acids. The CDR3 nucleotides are TGCAGTGCTACCCCAGGGGGCGCAGATCAGCCCCAGCATTTT. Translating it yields CSATPGGADQPQHF.